Listed below are T cell receptor beta chains from one sample, sequenced in a study of cytomegalovirus exposure and HLA in healthy donors. Some clones are missing from TCRdb's copy, which holds only in-frame ones; the method was immunoSEQ multiplex PCR. This table holds around 180,000 clones, approximately 75% found once. Source material: PBMCs. Receptors were obtained from a girl between 5 and 17 years old in good health and CMV-seronegative. Both conserved end residues are part of each CDR3. A D gene is named only where the DNA matches it firmly. For some rows the clone size is stated as once, few or many, or as a class when expanded; others skip it.

D,J,size,V,DNA,CDR3
TRBD1,TRBJ1-1,NA,TRBV19,TGTGCCAGTAGTCGACAGGGGACCGAAGCTTTCTTT,CASSRQGTEAFF
TRBD1,TRBJ1-1,NA,TRBV19,TGTGCCAGTAGTTTAGACTCCGGGACAGGGGGCTCGACTGAAGCTTTCTTT,CASSLDSGTGGSTEAFF
NA,TRBJ1-6,NA,TRBV2,TGTGCCAGCAGCGAAGGGACTGGCTCACCCCTCCACTTT,CASSEGTGSPLHF
NA,TRBJ2-7,NA,TRBV5-1,TGCGCCAGCAGCCGGCCTGACAGCTCCTACGAGCAGTACTTC,CASSRPDSSYEQYF
NA,TRBJ1-3,NA,TRBV10-2,TGCGCCAGCAGTCCCACCGATCGGTTCTCTGGAAACACCATATATTTT,CASSPTDRFSGNTIYF
TRBD1,TRBJ1-2,NA,TRBV30,TGTGCCTGGGGGACAGGGTTAGGCTACACCTTC,CAWGTGLGYTF
NA,TRBJ1-2,NA,TRBV6-5,TGTGCCAGCAGTTACTCGGGGGCTGCCTATGGCTACACCTTC,CASSYSGAAYGYTF
NA,TRBJ2-1,NA,TRBV9,TGTGCCAGCAGCGTAGCTGGAGGGTTTGAGCAGTTCTTC,CASSVAGGFEQFF
TRBD1,TRBJ2-2,NA,TRBV10-3,TGTGCCATCAGTACAAAAGGACAGGGGAGGGACACCGGGGAGCTGTTTTTT,CAISTKGQGRDTGELFF
NA,TRBJ2-1,few,TRBV10-2,TGCGCCAGCAGTGAAGTCCTAGCCATGTCCTACAATGAGCAGTTCTTC,CASSEVLAMSYNEQFF
TRBD1,TRBJ1-6,NA,TRBV10-3,TGTGCCATCAAGGACAGGGATGATTCACCCCTCCACTTT,CAIKDRDDSPLHF
TRBD1,TRBJ2-3,NA,TRBV2,TGTGCCAGCAGAGGGGCGGGACAGGGGGCGTCGGATACGCAGTATTTT,CASRGAGQGASDTQYF
NA,TRBJ2-3,NA,TRBV6-1,TGTGCCAGCACCTTAAGCACAGATACGCAGTATTTT,CASTLSTDTQYF
TRBD1,TRBJ1-1,NA,TRBV5-4,TGTGCCAGCAGCGTAGTGCAGGGGGAAGGCACTGAAGCTTTCTTT,CASSVVQGEGTEAFF
NA,TRBJ2-2,NA,TRBV28,TGTGCCAGCAGTCCACCAAGAGACACCGGGGAGCTGTTTTTT,CASSPPRDTGELFF
NA,TRBJ1-5,NA,TRBV19,TGTGCCAGTAGTGAGGCGGGGGCTGCCCAGCCCCAGCATTTT,CASSEAGAAQPQHF
NA,TRBJ1-6,NA,TRBV7-9,TGTGCCAGCAGTCCAGGCAGGGGAGGGGGAAATTCACCCCTCCACTTT,CASSPGRGGGNSPLHF